The rows below give T cell receptor beta chains drawn from one sample of a study of CXCR3-negative and CXCR3-positive naive CD8 T cells. TCRdb reprocessed the 5' RACE reads; each CDR3 protein has one entry and no DNA is given. This table lists around 61,000 distinct CDR3 sequences. Sequenced: naive CXCR3+ CD8+ T cells from blood. These receptors all come from a human donor in good health. Some clones in this sample may be carry-over from other donors' samples. Both conserved end residues are part of each CDR3.

>TRBV28|TRBJ2-7
CASNTGAVEQYF
>TRBV29-1|TRBJ2-7
CSGGAGYEQYF
>TRBV10-1|TRBJ2-7
CACREQSSYEQYF
>TRBV29-1|TRBJ1-2
CSVVDVSNYGYTF
>TRBV7-9|TRBJ1-5
CASSLGGEQPQHF
>TRBV6-5|TRBJ2-3
CASSTPGTGDTDTQYF
>TRBV27|TRBJ1-1
CASIRQGGLTEAFF
>TRBV12-3/TRBV12-4|TRBJ2-3
CASSHHTSGGGDTQYF
>TRBV2|TRBJ2-1
CASSEASLPLGNEQFF
>TRBV11-3|TRBJ2-7
CASSTRGLGLYEQYF
>TRBV5-4|TRBJ2-2
CASSFPEQGTTGELFF
>TRBV27|TRBJ2-3
CASSLLGTGDTQYF
>TRBV7-2|TRBJ2-3
CASSPLPRSGGAADTQYF
>TRBV11-2|TRBJ2-1
CASSLDRVRYSYNEQFF
>TRBV9|TRBJ2-2
CASSKGGGGTGELFF
>TRBV4-3|TRBJ1-5
CASSQDRGRGRPQHF
>TRBV7-9|TRBJ1-2
CASSLAGTGGVNYGYTF
>TRBV12-3/TRBV12-4|TRBJ2-3
CASSWGRGRGTDTQYF
>TRBV11-2|TRBJ2-4
CASSLEWGPANIQYF
>TRBV4-3|TRBJ2-3
CASSQDRGGQGITDTQYF
>TRBV4-2|TRBJ1-2
CASSQDRERQIRYGYTF
>TRBV29-1|TRBJ2-2
CSVEKRSGFTGELFF
>TRBV12-5|TRBJ1-1
CASGATGTFSEAFF
>TRBV7-2|TRBJ2-1
CASSSKGENEQFF
>TRBV20-1|TRBJ2-1
CSVRGQGQEYNEQFF
>TRBV19|TRBJ1-5
CASTLYQGASNQPQHF
>TRBV5-1|TRBJ1-2
CASGETGTGIYGYTF
>TRBV29-1|TRBJ1-1
CSDLDRGLFRSTEAFF
>TRBV7-9|TRBJ1-1
CASSAGGGDTEAFF
>TRBV18|TRBJ2-3
CASSPRPVGGGAGTDTQYF
>TRBV4-3|TRBJ2-3
CASSQEIASSTDTQYF
>TRBV7-9|TRBJ1-2
CASSLAGRNYGYTF
>TRBV4-3|TRBJ1-1
CASSQDRRGDGEAFF
>TRBV7-6|TRBJ2-3
CASGFVGHTDTQYF
>TRBV6-5|TRBJ2-5
CASSYSIRLEGQETQYF
>TRBV12-5|TRBJ2-1
CASGLVNEQFF
>TRBV15|TRBJ2-7
CATSRDLAPPWGYEQYF
>TRBV7-6|TRBJ2-1
CASSLEGTVYNEQFF